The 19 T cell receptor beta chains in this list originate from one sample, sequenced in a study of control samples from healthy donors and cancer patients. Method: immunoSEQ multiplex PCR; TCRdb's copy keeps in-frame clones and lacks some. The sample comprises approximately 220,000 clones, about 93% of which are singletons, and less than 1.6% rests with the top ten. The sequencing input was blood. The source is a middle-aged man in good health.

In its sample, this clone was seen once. The CDR3 region is CATSHSKETQYF. The CDR3 DNA follows: TGTGCCACCAGTCACAGTAAAGAGACCCAGTACTTC. The chain has TRBV24-1 and TRBJ2-5; D is uncertain. The CDR3 extends over 12 amino acids. Germline V lookup: CDR1 KGHDR, CDR2 SFDVKD. V lost 6 bases, J lost 3 bases, and 7 bases lay in between.

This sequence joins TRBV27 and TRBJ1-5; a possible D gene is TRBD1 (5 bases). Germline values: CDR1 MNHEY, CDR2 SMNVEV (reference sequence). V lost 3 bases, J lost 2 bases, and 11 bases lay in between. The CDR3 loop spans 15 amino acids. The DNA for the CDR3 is TGTGCCAGCAGTTTTAGGGGCGCGGGCAATCAGCCCCAGCATTTT. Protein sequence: CASSFRGAGNQPQHF.

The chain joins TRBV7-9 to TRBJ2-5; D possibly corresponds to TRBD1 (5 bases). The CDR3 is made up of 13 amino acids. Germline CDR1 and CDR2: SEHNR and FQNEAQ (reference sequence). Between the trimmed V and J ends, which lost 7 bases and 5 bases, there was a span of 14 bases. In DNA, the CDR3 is TGTGCCAGCACCATTGCAGGGCAGGAGACCCAGTACTTC. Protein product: CASTIAGQETQYF.

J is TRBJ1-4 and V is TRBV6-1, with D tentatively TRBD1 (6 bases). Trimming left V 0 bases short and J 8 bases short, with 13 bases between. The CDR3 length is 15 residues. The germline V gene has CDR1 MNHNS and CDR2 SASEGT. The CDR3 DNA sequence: TGTGCCAGCAGTGAAGCGGGGCAGGGGAGGGAAAAACTGTTTTTT. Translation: CASSEAGQGREKLFF.

The CDR3 here is CASSNSMNTEAFF. CDR3 DNA: TGCGCCAGCAGCAATAGCATGAACACTGAAGCTTTCTTT. The gene calls are TRBV5-1 and TRBJ1-1; D uncertain. The germline gives CDR1 SGHRS, CDR2 YFSETQ. CDR3 size: 13 residues. With 4 bases removed from V and 0 bases from J, the gap between germline ends came to 7 bases.

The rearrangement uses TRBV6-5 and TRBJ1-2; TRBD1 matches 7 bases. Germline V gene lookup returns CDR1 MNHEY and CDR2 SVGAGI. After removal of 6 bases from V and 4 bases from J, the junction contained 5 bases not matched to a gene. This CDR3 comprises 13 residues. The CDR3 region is CASRQGQVYGYTF. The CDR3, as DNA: TGTGCCAGCAGGCAAGGACAGGTCTATGGCTACACCTTC.

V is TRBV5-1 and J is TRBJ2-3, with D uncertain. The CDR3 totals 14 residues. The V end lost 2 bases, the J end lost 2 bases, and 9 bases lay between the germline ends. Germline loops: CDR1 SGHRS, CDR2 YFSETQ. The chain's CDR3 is CASSFGTVTDTQYF. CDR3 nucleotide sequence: TGCGCCAGCAGCTTCGGAACAGTCACAGATACGCAGTATTTT.

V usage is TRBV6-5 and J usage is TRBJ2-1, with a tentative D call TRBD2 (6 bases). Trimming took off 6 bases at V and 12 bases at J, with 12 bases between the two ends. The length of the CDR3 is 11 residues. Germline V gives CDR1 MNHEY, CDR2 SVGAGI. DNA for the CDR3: TGTGCCAGCAGCTTACGGGGGAGGCAGTTCTTC. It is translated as CASSLRGRQFF.

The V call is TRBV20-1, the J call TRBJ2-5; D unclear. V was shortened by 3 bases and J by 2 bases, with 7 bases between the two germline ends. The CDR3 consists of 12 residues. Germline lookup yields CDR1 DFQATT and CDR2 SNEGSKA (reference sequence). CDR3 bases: TGCAGTGCTAGTGGGTATCAAGAGACCCAGTACTTC. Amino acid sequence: CSASGYQETQYF.

The chain's CDR3 is CASSQDVVADRHYF. Here the CDR3 DNA reads TGTGCCAGCAGCCAAGATGTTGTGGCGGACAGGCATTACTTC. V usage is TRBV3-1 (or the pseudogene TRBV3-2) and J usage is TRBJ2-7, with 7 bases matching TRBD1. Germline-derived CDR1 and CDR2 are LGHDT and YNNKEL (reference sequence). The CDR3 is 14 amino acids. Trimming removed 0 bases from V and 13 bases from J; junction bases left unmatched: 12.

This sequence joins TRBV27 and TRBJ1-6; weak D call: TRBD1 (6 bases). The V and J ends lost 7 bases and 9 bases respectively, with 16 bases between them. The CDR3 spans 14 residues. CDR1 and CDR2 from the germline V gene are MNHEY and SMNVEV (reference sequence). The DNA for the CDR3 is TGTGCCAGCAAAACGGGACAAGGTACTTCACCCCTCCACTTT. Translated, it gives CASKTGQGTSPLHF.

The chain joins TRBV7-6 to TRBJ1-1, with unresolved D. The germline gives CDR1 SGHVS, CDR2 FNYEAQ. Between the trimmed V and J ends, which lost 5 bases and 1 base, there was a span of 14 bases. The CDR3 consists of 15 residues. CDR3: CASSMIIARNTEAFF. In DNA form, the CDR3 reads TGTGCCAGCAGCATGATCATAGCACGGAACACTGAAGCTTTCTTT.

DNA for the CDR3: TGTGCCAGCAGCAAAGCAAAGGGAAGGGAGGCGGGGAACTATGGCTACACCTTC. It codes for CASSKAKGREAGNYGYTF. The V gene is TRBV21-1, the J gene TRBJ1-2. TRBV21-1 is reported as a pseudogene. The CDR3 contains 18 residues.

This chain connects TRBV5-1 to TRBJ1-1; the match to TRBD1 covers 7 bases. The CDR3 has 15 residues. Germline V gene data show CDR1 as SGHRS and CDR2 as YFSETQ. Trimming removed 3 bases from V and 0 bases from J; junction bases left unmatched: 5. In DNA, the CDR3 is TGCGCCAGCAGCTCGACAGGGAACATGAACACTGAAGCTTTCTTT. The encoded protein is CASSSTGNMNTEAFF.

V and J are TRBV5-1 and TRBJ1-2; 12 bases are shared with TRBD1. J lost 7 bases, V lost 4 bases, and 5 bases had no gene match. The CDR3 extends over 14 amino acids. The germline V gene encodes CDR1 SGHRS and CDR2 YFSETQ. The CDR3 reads CASSPGTGGSGYTF. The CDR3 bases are TGCGCCAGCAGCCCGGGGACAGGGGGCTCTGGCTACACCTTC.

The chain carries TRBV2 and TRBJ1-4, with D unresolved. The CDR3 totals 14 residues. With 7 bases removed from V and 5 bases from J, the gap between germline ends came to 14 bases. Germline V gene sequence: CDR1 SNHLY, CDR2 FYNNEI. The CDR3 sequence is CASTPGDHNEKLFF. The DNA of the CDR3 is TGTGCCAGCACCCCCGGGGATCACAATGAAAAACTGTTTTTT.

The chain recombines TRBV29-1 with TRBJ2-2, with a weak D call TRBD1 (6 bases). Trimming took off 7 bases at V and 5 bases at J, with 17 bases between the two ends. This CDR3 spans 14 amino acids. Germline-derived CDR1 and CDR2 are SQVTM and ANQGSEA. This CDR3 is CSARGGPGTGELFF. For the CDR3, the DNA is TGCAGCGCCCGAGGGGGTCCCGGGACCGGGGAGCTGTTTTTT.

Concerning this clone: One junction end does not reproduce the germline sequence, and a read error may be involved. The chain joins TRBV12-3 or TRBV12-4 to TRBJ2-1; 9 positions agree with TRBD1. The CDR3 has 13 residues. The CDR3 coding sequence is TGTGCCAGCAGTTTAGCGACCGGGACAGGGATTCTCTTC. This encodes CASSLATGTGILF.

The CDR3 region is CASSITGRRQPQHF. CDR3 coding DNA: TGTGCCAGCAGCATTACAGGGAGGCGTCAGCCCCAGCATTTT. This chain uses TRBV7-8 with TRBJ1-5, with a weak D call TRBD1 (6 bases). Germline CDR1 SGHVS, CDR2 FQNEAQ. The CDR3 extends over 14 amino acids. Trimming took 5 bases from V and 6 from J, leaving 14 bases between them. Variable domain in full (rest from reference TRBV7-8 and TRBJ1-5): GAGVSQSPRYKVAKRGQDVALRCDPISGHVSLFWYQQALGQGPEFLTYFQNEAQLDKSGLPSDRFFAERPEGSVSTLKIQRTQQEDSAVYLCASSITGRRQPQHFGDGTRLSIL.